A selection of T cell receptor beta chains follows, all from one sample in a study of cytomegalovirus exposure and HLA in healthy donors. Sequenced by immunoSEQ multiplex PCR; TCRdb stores in-frame clones only, minus some. Among under 130,000 clones listed, roughly 70% were seen once. Sequencing was done on a sample of PBMCs. These receptors originate from a man aged 35-49 years in good health and CMV-seropositive. Both conserved end residues are part of each CDR3. A D gene is named only where the DNA matches it firmly. Not all rows give a size; the values are once, few, many and, for expanded clones, a class.

>-|15|TRBV5-1|-|TRBJ1-4
TGCGCCAGCAGCACGGACAACCGGTCTAATGAAAAACTGTTTTTT
CASSTDNRSNEKLFF
>-|13|TRBV2|few|TRBJ1-1
TGTGCCAGCGTTAGAAATATGAACACTGAAGCTTTCTTT
CASVRNMNTEAFF
>-|15|TRBV6-5|-|TRBJ2-7
TGTGCCAGCAGTCGACCGGGACTTAGGGGATACGAGCAGTACTTC
CASSRPGLRGYEQYF
>-|13|TRBV29-1|-|TRBJ1-1
TGCAGCGTTGCCCAGGGCCCAAGGACTGAAGCTTTCTTT
CSVAQGPRTEAFF
>-|13|TRBV30|-|TRBJ1-4
TGTGCAATCAGTCGGGGGAGAGGTGAAAAACTGTTTTTT
CAISRGRGEKLFF
>-|13|TRBV6-5|-|TRBJ1-5
TGTGCCAGCAGTGCAGGGGACAATCAGCCCCAGCATTTT
CASSAGDNQPQHF
>-|14|TRBV11-2|-|TRBJ2-3
TGTGCCAGCAGCTTACAGAGCGCGGGAGATACGCAGTATTTT
CASSLQSAGDTQYF
>-|13|TRBV19|few|TRBJ1-5
TGTGCCAGATGGCGGGCCGCCGGGCAGCCCCAGCATTTT
CARWRAAGQPQHF
>TRBD1|14|TRBV5-4|-|TRBJ1-1
TGTGCCAGCAGCTTGGTAACAGGGGACACTGAAGCTTTCTTT
CASSLVTGDTEAFF
>-|13|TRBV10-1|few|TRBJ2-3
TGCGCCAGCAGTGAGACAGGGCCGAATACGCAGTATTTT
CASSETGPNTQYF
>TRBD2|16|TRBV28|-|TRBJ2-3
TGTGCCAGCAGTTTATTAGCGGGAGGCCAGGGAGATACGCAGTATTTT
CASSLLAGGQGDTQYF
>-|15|TRBV7-9|-|TRBJ1-4
TGTGCCAGCAGCAGCAGGACATCAACTAATGAAAAACTGTTTTTT
CASSSRTSTNEKLFF
>-|10|TRBV29-1|-|TRBJ2-4
TGCAGCGTTGCGGGGGACATTCAGTACTTC
CSVAGDIQYF
>-|14|TRBV7-3|few|TRBJ2-2
TGTGCCAGCAGCTCGTCACTAAGAGCCGGGGAGCTGTTTTTT
CASSSSLRAGELFF
>-|12|TRBV6-1|-|TRBJ1-4
TGTGCCAGTGACAGCCTTAATGAAAAACTGTTTTTT
CASDSLNEKLFF
>-|13|TRBV6-6|-|TRBJ1-1
TGTGCCAGCAGTTATCCGGACAGTAATGAAGCTTTCTTT
CASSYPDSNEAFF
>-|13|TRBV6-1|-|TRBJ1-5
TGTGCCAGCAGTCCCGGTGGCAATCAGCCCCAGCATTTT
CASSPGGNQPQHF
>-|12|TRBV5-1|-|TRBJ1-2
TGCGCCAGCAGCCCCGGACAGTATGGCTACACCTTC
CASSPGQYGYTF
>TRBD1|13|TRBV6-6|-|TRBJ1-1
TGTGCCGTCAAACAGGGGGCTCGGACTGAAGCTTTCTTT
CAVKQGARTEAFF
>-|12|TRBV25-1|-|TRBJ1-1
TGTGCCAGCAGTCCTACCGGCACTGAAGCTTTCTTT
CASSPTGTEAFF
>TRBD2|16|TRBV7-3|-|TRBJ2-1
TGTGCCAGCAGCTATGGGACTAGCGGGAGCTGGGATGAGCAGTTCTTC
CASSYGTSGSWDEQFF
>-|16|TRBV6-5|-|TRBJ2-1
TGTGCCAGCAGTTATGCGGCGGAGGGCTCCTACAATGAGCAGTTCTTC
CASSYAAEGSYNEQFF
>TRBD2|14|TRBV9|once|TRBJ2-7
TGTGCCAGCAGCGTAGGCGGGAGCTCCTACGAGCAGTACTTC
CASSVGGSSYEQYF
>TRBD1|14|TRBV6-5|few|TRBJ1-2
TGTGCCAGCATTGGGTCAGGGGGCGGCTATGGCTACACCTTC
CASIGSGGGYGYTF
>TRBD1|17|TRBV7-9|-|TRBJ1-5
TGTGCCAGCAGCTCAACAGTTCCGGGACAGGTCAATCAGCCCCAGCATTTT
CASSSTVPGQVNQPQHF
>-|13|TRBV27|few|TRBJ2-1
TGTGCCAGCAGTACCTCCGGGAGCTATGAGCAGTTCTTC
CASSTSGSYEQFF
>-|12|TRBV19|once|TRBJ2-1
TGTGCCAGTAGTACAGTAGCGAATGAGCAGTTCTTC
CASSTVANEQFF
>-|13|TRBV5-4|-|TRBJ2-1
TGTGCCAGCAGCTCAACCGGAGTGGATGAGCAGTTCTTC
CASSSTGVDEQFF
>TRBD2|15|TRBV6-4|once|TRBJ2-1
TGTGCCAGCAGCCCGGGGGCTAGCGGGATCAATGAGCAGTTCTTC
CASSPGASGINEQFF
>TRBD1|16|TRBV19|-|TRBJ1-5
TGTGCCAGTATAGACAGGGGGCTGTCTAGCAATCAGCCCCAGCATTTT
CASIDRGLSSNQPQHF
>TRBD1|15|TRBV7-9|-|TRBJ1-2
TGTGCCAGCAGCCCCCCCGGGACAGGGGGAGGTGGCTACACCTTC
CASSPPGTGGGGYTF
>TRBD1|18|TRBV5-1|few|TRBJ2-1
TGCGCCAGCAGCTCCCGGGGTGACAGGGGAGTATCCTACAATGAGCAGTTCTTC
CASSSRGDRGVSYNEQFF
>TRBD2|16|TRBV7-8|-|TRBJ2-2
TGTGCCAGCAGGCGGACTAGCGGAGTGAACACCGGGGAGCTGTTTTTT
CASRRTSGVNTGELFF
>-|16|TRBV9|-|TRBJ2-3
TGTGCCAGCAGCGCCAAGGGGGGAGGGGGTCCAGATACGCAGTATTTT
CASSAKGGGGPDTQYF
>TRBD2|15|TRBV27|-|TRBJ2-7
TGTGCCAGCAGTTTAGGGGGGGACGGAGGGGTCGAGCAGTACTTC
CASSLGGDGGVEQYF
>TRBD1|16|TRBV5-4|-|TRBJ1-3
TGTGCCAGCAGCAGCGCCGGGACAGTCTCTGGAAACACCATATATTTT
CASSSAGTVSGNTIYF
>-|15|TRBV6-6|-|TRBJ1-1
TGTGCCAGCAGCCTCAGGGCAGGGTCGAACACTGAAGCTTTCTTT
CASSLRAGSNTEAFF
>TRBD1|15|TRBV28|few|TRBJ1-2
TGTGCCAGCAGGGCAGGGGGCGCCCGGGACTATGGCTACACCTTC
CASRAGGARDYGYTF
>TRBD1|15|TRBV27|-|TRBJ2-1
TGTGCCAGCAGTTCCCAGGGGGTTGGGTTGAATGAGCAGTTCTTC
CASSSQGVGLNEQFF
>TRBD1|15|TRBV5-1|-|TRBJ1-5
TGCGCCAGCAGCTTGGAGGGGGCGAGCAATCAGCCCCAGCATTTT
CASSLEGASNQPQHF